What follows are 25 T cell receptor beta chains derived from one specimen sequenced in a study of cytomegalovirus exposure and HLA in healthy donors. Researchers ran the PCR with 60 Vbeta and 13 Jbeta primers. Data came from immunoSEQ multiplex PCR; TCRdb stores just in-frame clones and leaves some out. The table records 85,000 to 100,000 clones, over 55% of them present only once. Sequencing was done on a sample of PBMCs. All receptors come from a woman aged 25 to 39 in good health and CMV-seronegative.

This clone was seen a single time. J is TRBJ1-4 and V is TRBV5-6; D is unclear. V lost 4 bases, J lost 6 bases, and 7 bases lay in between. This CDR3 has 12 residues. Germline CDR1 reads SGHDT; CDR2 reads YYEEEE. In DNA, the CDR3 is TGTGCCAGCAGCCGAGGGTATGAAAAACTGTTTTTT. This sequence encodes CASSRGYEKLFF. Full variable domain (rest looked up from reference TRBV5-6 and TRBJ1-4): DAGVTQSPTHLIKTRGQQVTLRCSPKSGHDTVSWYQQALGQGPQFIFQYYEEEERQRGNFPDRFSGHQFPNYSSELNVNALLLGDSALYLCASSRGYEKLFFGSGTQLSVL.

The table lists this clone with a few counts. This chain joins TRBV6-1 and TRBJ2-5, with 8 bases lining up with TRBD2. Germline CDR1 MNHNS, CDR2 SASEGT. The junction had 12 bases not matched to a gene; V was cut back by 4 bases and J by 5 bases. The CDR3 runs 16 residues. The CDR3: CASSVASGLRRETQYF. The CDR3 DNA is TGTGCCAGCAGTGTTGCTAGCGGGCTCCGGAGGGAGACCCAGTACTTC.

V and J are TRBV2 and TRBJ1-6; 9 nucleotides line up with TRBD1. The ends lost 6 bases at V and 7 bases at J; junction bases unmatched: 10. Germline CDR1 reads SNHLY; CDR2 reads FYNNEI. This CDR3 contains 16 residues. The CDR3 region is CASSKDRDRVNSPLHF. The CDR3 bases are TGTGCCAGCAGCAAAGACCGGGACAGGGTGAATTCACCCCTCCACTTT. The variable domain in full, completed from reference TRBV2 and TRBJ1-6, reads EPEVTQTPSHQVTQMGQEVILRCVPISNHLYFYWYRQILGQKVEFLVSFYNNEISEKSEIFDDQFSVERPDGSNFTLKIRSTKLEDSAMYFCASSKDRDRVNSPLHFGNGTRLTVT.

The chain combines TRBV5-1 with TRBJ1-1; TRBD1 matches at 7 bases. Germline V gene lookup returns CDR1 SGHRS and CDR2 YFSETQ. This CDR3 spans 14 amino acids. Germline trimming cut 5 bases from V and 4 bases from J; bases unmatched to any gene: 8. Written as DNA, the CDR3 is TGCGCCAGCAGTCGGTCGGGACAGATCACTGAAGCTTTCTTT. Translation: CASSRSGQITEAFF. Together with reference TRBV5-1 and TRBJ1-1, the CDR3 gives the full variable domain: KAGVTQTPRYLIKTRGQQVTLSCSPISGHRSVSWYQQTPGQGLQFLFEYFSETQRNKGNFPGRFSGRQFSNSRSEMNVSTLELGDSALYLCASSRSGQITEAFFGQGTRLTVV.

V and J are TRBV6-5 and TRBJ1-6; no clear D gene. The CDR3 length is 13 residues. The germline V and J ends were trimmed by 5 bases and 8 bases, with 10 bases remaining between them. Germline V gene lookup returns CDR1 MNHEY and CDR2 SVGAGI. DNA of the CDR3: TGTGCCAGCAGTCGCCGTCGGTATTCACCCCTCCACTTT. Translating gives CASSRRRYSPLHF.

The chain has TRBV5-1 and TRBJ2-1, with 11 nucleotides matching TRBD2. The V segment lost 3 bases and the J segment 4 bases; nucleotides outside the gene matches: 3. This CDR3 is 15 amino acids long. From germline, CDR1 is SGHRS and CDR2 YFSETQ. CDR3 DNA sequence: TGCGCCAGCAGCTCCGGGACTAGCGGTTACAATGAGCAGTTCTTC. It yields the protein CASSSGTSGYNEQFF. Full variable domain (missing parts from reference TRBV5-1 and TRBJ2-1): KAGVTQTPRYLIKTRGQQVTLSCSPISGHRSVSWYQQTPGQGLQFLFEYFSETQRNKGNFPGRFSGRQFSNSRSEMNVSTLELGDSALYLCASSSGTSGYNEQFFGPGTRLTVL.

The rearrangement links TRBV4-1 to TRBJ1-1, with D tentatively TRBD1 (5 bases). This CDR3 contains 14 residues. Germline V gene data show CDR1 as MGHRA and CDR2 as YSYEKL. V dropped 4 bases and J dropped 4 bases, with 13 bases sitting between them. The CDR3 is CASSPAGRGTEAFF. The CDR3 coding sequence is TGCGCCAGCAGCCCGGCAGGGCGGGGCACTGAAGCTTTCTTT.

This clone has just one count. The chain carries TRBV25-1 and TRBJ2-5; maybe TRBD2 (6 bases). The J call is doubtful: the DNA matches TRBJ2-7 better. Germline CDR1 MGHDK, CDR2 SYGVNS. CDR3 size: 18 residues. CDR3 bases: TGTGCCAGCAGTGCAATCCAGGGAATTGGGGGGTCGGGCTACGAGCAGTACTTC. This gives the protein CASSAIQGIGGSGYEQYF.

This chain links TRBV7-6 with TRBJ2-7; tentatively, D is TRBD1 (6 bases). The CDR3 loop spans 13 amino acids. Trimming left V 5 bases short and J 5 bases short, with 13 bases between. Per the germline V gene, CDR1 is SGHVS and CDR2 is FNYEAQ. CDR3 in amino acids: CASSPRTADEQYF. The CDR3 DNA reads as TGTGCCAGCAGCCCCAGGACAGCGGACGAGCAGTACTTC.

The chain combines TRBV6-5 with TRBJ2-3; TRBD2 matches at 7 bases. Germline V gives CDR1 MNHEY, CDR2 SVGAGI. The V and J ends lost 2 bases and 4 bases, in that order; junction bases with no gene match: 6. This CDR3 has 15 amino acids. DNA of the CDR3: TGTGCCAGCAGTTACAGCGGGAACCGCGCAGATACGCAGTATTTT. Its translation is CASSYSGNRADTQYF.

This clone was found a few times. The V call is TRBV14, the J call TRBJ2-7; 7 bases align to TRBD1. Trimming removed 0 bases from V and 6 bases from J; junction bases left unmatched: 8. Per germline, CDR1 SGHDN and CDR2 FVKESK. The CDR3 runs 15 residues. The CDR3 bases are TGTGCCAGCAGCCAAGATCAGAACAGGGGAAGCGAGCAGTACTTC. It translates to CASSQDQNRGSEQYF.

This chain uses TRBV5-4 with TRBJ1-2, with D possibly matching TRBD1 (6 bases). This CDR3 has 14 amino acids. The germline V gene has CDR1 SGHNT and CDR2 YYREEE (reference sequence). V was shortened by 3 bases and J by 7 bases, with 16 bases between the two germline ends. The DNA of the CDR3 is TGTGCCAGCAGCTCACAGGGAAGGGGAGTTGGCTACACCTTC. Translation: CASSSQGRGVGYTF. The whole variable domain, remainder taken from reference TRBV5-4 and TRBJ1-2, is ETGVTQSPTHLIKTRGQQVTLRCSSQSGHNTVSWYQQALGQGPQFIFQYYREEENGRGNFPPRFSGLQFPNYSSELNVNALELDDSALYLCASSSQGRGVGYTFGSGTRLTVV.

This clone was observed a few times. The V and J genes are TRBV7-8 and TRBJ1-4; D unclear. There are 14 residues in the CDR3. Germline V CDR1 and CDR2: SGHVS, FQNEAQ. The V gene lost 5 bases and the J gene lost 7 bases, with 14 bases spanning the gap. The chain's CDR3 is CASSAPRRIEKLFF. The CDR3 DNA follows: TGTGCCAGCAGCGCCCCGCGGAGAATTGAAAAACTGTTTTTT.

V usage is TRBV19 and J usage is TRBJ2-7; tentatively, D is TRBD2 (6 bases). Trimming shortened V by 2 bases and J by 9 bases, and 11 bases separated the two germline ends. The germline gives CDR1 LNHDA, CDR2 SQIVND (reference sequence). The CDR3 contains 12 residues. CDR3 DNA sequence: TGTGCCAGTAGTATAACGGCGGGACTGCAGTACTTC. Translating it yields CASSITAGLQYF.

This clone was picked up a small number of times. DNA for the CDR3: TGCGCCAGCAGCCAAGATGGGCCATGGGGCTACACCTTC. Protein sequence: CASSQDGPWGYTF. V is TRBV4-1 and J is TRBJ1-2; D is unresolved. CDR3 size: 13 residues. The germline V and J ends were trimmed by 0 bases and 8 bases, with 10 bases remaining between them. Germline-derived CDR1 and CDR2 are MGHRA and YSYEKL.

V and J are TRBV5-1 and TRBJ2-7; no firm D call. The CDR3 sequence is 12 residues long. CDR1 and CDR2 from the germline V gene are SGHRS and YFSETQ. V was shortened by 4 bases and J by 2 bases, with 7 bases between the two germline ends. CDR3 bases: TGCGCCAGCAGCCAAAACACCTACGAGCAGTACTTC. The encoded protein is CASSQNTYEQYF.

The chain employs TRBV11-2 and TRBJ2-7; possible D gene TRBD1, 6 bases. The CDR3 is 12 residues long. The V gene's germline CDR1 is SGHAT and CDR2 FQNNGV. V was cut by 4 bases and J by 3 bases, with 7 bases left in between. CDR3 residues: CASSSDSYEQYF. DNA for the CDR3: TGTGCCAGCAGCTCGGACAGCTACGAGCAGTACTTC.

Only a few counts were recorded for this clone. DNA of the CDR3: TGTGCCAGCAGTTACGGGCAGGGAAGTGGCGAGCAGTACTTC. Encoded protein: CASSYGQGSGEQYF. The chain recombines TRBV6-6 with TRBJ2-7; possibly TRBD1 for D (5 bases). This CDR3 has 14 residues. Germline values: CDR1 MNHNY, CDR2 SVGAGI (reference sequence). V was pared by 2 bases and J by 6 bases, with 14 bases between.

The chain couples TRBV5-1 to TRBJ2-1, with 16 bases fitting TRBD2. CDR1 SGHRS and CDR2 YFSETQ come from the germline V gene. This CDR3 is 15 amino acids long. J gave up 16 bases and V 4 bases, and 11 bases lay outside the gene matches. The CDR3 loop is CASSNGTSGGARCFF. The CDR3, as DNA: TGCGCCAGCAGCAACGGGACTAGCGGGGGGGCGAGGTGTTTCTTC.

CDR3 nucleotide sequence: TGTGCCAGCAGCTTCTTAACCATAGCGGGGGAGCGCTACGAGCAGTACTTC. Protein sequence: CASSFLTIAGERYEQYF. The chain joins TRBV7-9 to TRBJ2-7; TRBD2 matches 9 bases. This CDR3 region has 17 residues. Germline lookup yields CDR1 SEHNR and CDR2 FQNEAQ (reference sequence). Losses at the gene ends were 3 bases for V and 3 bases for J; bases not matched to a gene: 12.

This clone was seen once. This chain connects TRBV27 to TRBJ2-1; D is possibly TRBD2 (6 bases). Germline CDR1 and CDR2: MNHEY and SMNVEV (reference sequence). This CDR3 is built from 15 residues. V shed 0 bases and J shed 9 bases, with 15 bases lying between them. The CDR3 sequence: CASSLSAWGVIEQFF. The CDR3 nucleotides read TGTGCCAGCAGTTTATCTGCCTGGGGGGTTATTGAGCAGTTCTTC.

This rearrangement joins TRBV6-6 to TRBJ1-3; 7 positions match TRBD1. The CDR3 has 13 amino acids. The germline V gene has CDR1 MNHNY and CDR2 SVGAGI (reference sequence). DNA for the CDR3: TGTGCTTCCGCCAGGGGGATCGGAAACACCATATATTTT. Its protein product is CASARGIGNTIYF.

A few counts support this clone. CDR3 loop: CASSSSAGGRWTQYF. CDR3 nucleotide sequence: TGTGCCAGCAGTTCATCGGCAGGGGGAAGGTGGACCCAGTACTTC. The chain has TRBV28 and TRBJ2-5, with 7 positions matching TRBD1. The CDR3 spans 15 residues. The V segment lost 4 bases and the J segment 7 bases; nucleotides outside the gene matches: 12. The germline V gene has CDR1 MDHEN and CDR2 SYDVKM.

This clone showed up just once. This chain joins TRBV7-2 and TRBJ1-5; D gene uncertain. From germline, CDR1 is SGHTA and CDR2 FQGNSA. Trimming left V 4 bases short and J 2 bases short, with 12 bases between. This CDR3 has 15 amino acids. CDR3 in amino acids: CASSSGQLGNQPQHF. The CDR3 region has the DNA TGTGCCAGCAGCTCGGGCCAACTAGGCAATCAGCCCCAGCATTTT.

This clone was found once. The V and J genes are TRBV19 and TRBJ2-7; D might be TRBD2 (6 bases). The CDR3 is 15 amino acids. Trimming took off 10 bases at V and 5 bases at J, with 24 bases between the two ends. Germline V gene data show CDR1 as LNHDA and CDR2 as SQIVND (reference sequence). This CDR3 is CATGGGARQLNEQYF. CDR3 bases: TGTGCCACCGGAGGAGGGGCGCGGCAACTAAACGAGCAGTACTTC.